The clone carrying this TCR beta chain was counted ten times or more. The antigen is undetermined. Per the germline V gene, CDR1 is SGHVS and CDR2 is FQNEAQ. V dropped 1 base and J dropped 6 bases, with 9 bases sitting between them. This CDR3 is built from 13 residues. TCRdb reprocessed the reads with MiXCR, giving one entry per CDR3 protein. This sample has roughly 990,000 distinct CDR3 sequences, with 31% found just once. This entry is derived from a study of T cell repertoires in cytomegalovirus infection. At the level of the study: Alongside well-studied HLA-B-restricted CMV epitopes, recently identified HLA-C-restricted CMV epitopes were also used. It can be stated that public TCR beta signatures indicated CMV infection as well as a matching HLA type. Study results and caveats: Cumulative public TCR beta family frequency identified carriers of CMV plus the relevant HLA. In two of eight donors, the top clonotype was HLA-C-restricted CMV-specific.

The rearrangement uses TRBV7-8 and TRBJ1-2; possibly TRBD1 for D (5 bases). The material was cultured CD8+ T cells from PBMCs, obtained from culture after CMV antigen stimulation. The receptor was derived from a human donor in good health (CMV status not recorded). Some clones in this sample may be carry-over from other donors' samples. In DNA form, the CDR3 reads TGTGCCAGCAGCTTAGGGACAATTGATGGCTACACCTTC. It specifies CASSLGTIDGYTF.